This TCR beta chain is drawn from a study of blood T cell repertoires in COVID-19 (dated by TCRdb to the early 2020s). About the study as a whole: Samples covering the acute and convalescent phases of COVID-19 were provided by collaborators in the United States, Italy and Spain. The sample metadata nearly always contained a de-identified subject ID, COVID-19 status, age in years and sex. HLA class I and class II types, where available, came from metadata supplied by the sample provider rather than from assay-based typing. The material from the prospective study consisted of cDNA or gDNA derived from T cells, B-cell-depleted T cells, or PBMCs. The repertoires were released in a freely available public database meant as a resource for research on the immune response to SARS-CoV-2. The dataset comprised deeply sampled blood TCRbeta repertoires from subjects exposed to, actively infected with, or recovered from COVID-19. Samples were obtained from the ongoing ImmuneRACE study (first 160 participants) and from over 1,000 subjects provided by 6 global collaborators.

Collaborating institutions collected whole blood in K2EDTA tubes following their own protocols. For TCRbeta analysis, collaborator samples were shipped as frozen whole blood, as isolated PBMCs, or as DNA extracted from either sample type. With regard to this clone: The antigen this receptor binds is unknown. Base qualities were left out, and no much larger clone turns up one base away.

TCRbeta CDR3 regions were amplified from genomic DNA by means of the immunoSEQ Assay, a bias-controlled multiplex PCR. The published analysis was carried out like this. Within the assay, amplification of reference gene primers was used to estimate how many nucleated cells each sample contained. To quantify the absolute abundance of each unique TCRbeta CDR3 rearrangement, sequence reads were collapsed and filtered. Productive Simpson clonality was computed per sample as the square root of Simpson's diversity index over productive rearrangements. Held by TCRdb, this immuneACCESS table contains in-frame sequences only and omits some clones. Under half of the omission traces to an unresolved V gene where checked; the cause of the rest is unknown. The V and J calls and the clone size are those of that table, but D and trimming were determined from the DNA. A total of about 70,000 clones appear in this sample, approximately 87% of them only once. The top ten clones comprise approximately 5% of the sample.

Study-wide conclusions, independent of this receptor: The amount of clinical and demographic metadata varied by source and participant and was provided uncurated.

For this chain, trimming is 4 bases at the V end and 5 bases at the J end, and the number of junction bases without a gene match is 8. The germline V gene (reference sequence) supplies CDR1 LNHDA and CDR2 SQIVND. The CDR3 covers 15 residues, taking in both the cysteine and the phenylalanine. Kept here is only the CDR3 DNA, which spans 45 bases and is read in frame from base 1. The receptor's source is a man aged 50 to 59 with active COVID-19. The sample taken for sequencing was peripheral blood. The rearranged chain carries TRBV19 and TRBJ2-1, with 7 bases in between that match TRBD1. In nucleotides, the sequence is TGTGCCAGTAGTACCACCCGGGACAGTCACAATGAGCAGTTCTTC. Translated, this is CASSTTRDSHNEQFF.